This TCR beta chain was recovered during a study of blood T cells in healthy people across ages. On this clonotype: Its antigen remains unidentified.

Donor samples were obtained from healthy Caucasian individuals from Russia, aged about 6 to 90. Per individual sample, total RNA of at least 6 micrograms was extracted. The germline CDR1 and CDR2 sequences are SGHRS and YFSETQ. V was pared by 4 bases and J by 4 bases, with 14 bases between. This CDR3 contains 14 residues. Broader study findings: Any conclusive comparison of naive versus antigen-experienced cells was prevented by using unsorted PBMCs. Older individuals had lower TCR beta diversity per million T cells (the decline was roughly linear).

The authors ran a second PCR of about 7 to 11 cycles using a sample-barcoded 5' primer and a J-beta primer mix. Via MiXCR, TCRdb re-called the 5' RACE reads, giving one row per CDR3 protein. This sample has roughly 570,000 distinct CDR3 sequences, with about 25% found just once. This chain joins TRBV5-1 and TRBJ2-5; D remains unclear. The sequence came from a woman between 70 and 85 years old in good health. Input material: blood. CDR3 bases: TGCGCCAGCAGCCCTCAGAAGCTACGAGAGACCCAGTACTTC. It translates to CASSPQKLRETQYF.